The rows below give T cell receptor beta chains drawn from one sample of a study of blood T cell repertoires in COVID-19. Method: immunoSEQ multiplex PCR; TCRdb's copy keeps in-frame clones and lacks some. The sample holds tens of thousands of clones, about 90% seen once. Sequencing was done on a sample of peripheral blood. Source of these receptors: a man in his 60s with active COVID-19. CDR3s include the opening cysteine and the closing phenylalanine or tryptophan. A D gene is named only where the DNA matches it firmly. A row's size may be missing; if present it is once, few, many or a size class.

v_gene,d_gene,abundance,len,j_gene,CDR3nt,CDR3aa
TRBV4-1,TRBD1,.,15,TRBJ1-5,TGCGCCAGCAGCCAGGACGACAGGGTCAGACAGCCCCAGCATTTT,CASSQDDRVRQPQHF
TRBV28,.,once,15,TRBJ2-3,TGTGCCAGCAGTTTCTGGCGGGGCAGCACAGATACGCAGTATTTT,CASSFWRGSTDTQYF
TRBV20-1,.,.,10,TRBJ2-3,TGCAGTGCTACTAGAAATACGCAGTATTTT,CSATRNTQYF
TRBV28,.,.,12,TRBJ1-1,TGTGCCAGCAGTCTTACAGGGCGGGAGGCTTTCTTT,CASSLTGREAFF
TRBV12-3/TRBV12-4,TRBD1,.,13,TRBJ1-2,TGTGCCAGCAGTGGGACAGGGGCAAGTGGCTACACCTTC,CASSGTGASGYTF
TRBV9,.,.,15,TRBJ2-1,TGTGCCAGCAGCCTCGAGGGGGTCGACTACAATGAGCAGTTCTTC,CASSLEGVDYNEQFF
TRBV7-3,.,.,15,TRBJ2-1,TGTGCCAGCAGCTTAAGGCAGGGGGGACGCAATGAGCAGTTCTTC,CASSLRQGGRNEQFF
TRBV19,TRBD1,.,14,TRBJ1-1,TGTGCCAGTAGTACCAGGGGGTATAGGGATGAAGCTTTCTTT,CASSTRGYRDEAFF
TRBV21-1,.,.,13,TRBJ1-4,TGTGCCATCCGACAGGGAACTAATGAAAAACTGTTTTTT,CAIRQGTNEKLFF
TRBV25-1,.,.,15,TRBJ1-6,TGTGCCAGCAGTGAAGAGGACTTGAGGTATTCACCCCTCCACTTT,CASSEEDLRYSPLHF
TRBV5-6,.,.,13,TRBJ2-3,TGTGCCAGCAGCCGAACAGGAGCAGATACGCAGTATTTT,CASSRTGADTQYF
TRBV28,.,.,15,TRBJ2-1,TGTGCCAGCAGTCCTCCCCCCCAAGGAGACAATGAGCAGTTCTTC,CASSPPPQGDNEQFF
TRBV6-6,TRBD1,.,15,TRBJ1-2,TGTGCCAGTATCGCCGGGACAGGGGCCAGCTATGGCTACACCTTC,CASIAGTGASYGYTF
TRBV7-2,.,.,12,TRBJ2-3,TGTGCCAGCAGCCCCTACACAGATACGCAGTATTTT,CASSPYTDTQYF
TRBV6-2/TRBV6-3,TRBD2,.,17,TRBJ2-3,TGTGCCAGCAGTTCTACTGGACTAGCGGGGGGGGAAGATACGCAGTATTTT,CASSSTGLAGGEDTQYF
TRBV7-9,TRBD1,.,14,TRBJ2-5,TGTGCCAGCAGCCAGCAGGGACAGCAAGAGACCCAGTACTTC,CASSQQGQQETQYF
TRBV10-3,TRBD2,.,17,TRBJ2-3,TGTGCCATCAGTGAGCCCCGCGGGGGATTACCCACAGATACGCAGTATTTT,CAISEPRGGLPTDTQYF
TRBV9,TRBD2,.,15,TRBJ2-5,TGTGCCAGCAGCGTAGTTGCTAGCGGGGGTGAGACCCAGTACTTC,CASSVVASGGETQYF
TRBV5-1,TRBD1,.,14,TRBJ2-5,TGCGCCAGCAGCCCGGCAGGGGGACGAGAGACCCAGTACTTC,CASSPAGGRETQYF
TRBV10-3,.,.,13,TRBJ1-1,TGTGCCACTCCCACGGGAGGGGACACTGAAGCTTTCTTT,CATPTGGDTEAFF
TRBV27,.,.,14,TRBJ2-7,TGTGCCAGCAGAGGATCCGGGGGAACCTACGAGCAGTACTTC,CASRGSGGTYEQYF
TRBV20-1,TRBD2,.,13,TRBJ2-7,TGCAGTGCTAGTAGCGGGGGGGCTTACGAGCAGTACTTC,CSASSGGAYEQYF
TRBV5-1,.,.,17,TRBJ1-6,TGCGCCAGCAGCTTGGCCCTCCTGGACCCGGGGGGTTCACCCCTCCACTTT,CASSLALLDPGGSPLHF
TRBV3-1/TRBV3-2,TRBD1,.,14,TRBJ1-1,TGTGCCAGCAGCCAGATAGAGGGGGCCGCTGAAGCTTTCTTT,CASSQIEGAAEAFF
TRBV5-4,.,.,13,TRBJ2-4,TGTGCCAGCAGCTTGAGGACAATGGACATTCAGTACTTC,CASSLRTMDIQYF
TRBV12-3/TRBV12-4,TRBD1,.,12,TRBJ2-1,TGTGCCAGCAGGACAGGGGGCCGGGAGCAGTTCTTC,CASRTGGREQFF
TRBV7-2,TRBD1,.,17,TRBJ1-1,TGTGCCAGCAGCTTAGGGGGGACAGGAAGCAGGGGTCATGAAGCTTTCTTT,CASSLGGTGSRGHEAFF
TRBV10-1,.,few,12,TRBJ2-5,TGCGCCAGCAGCGCAAACAGAGAGACCCAGTACTTC,CASSANRETQYF
TRBV3-1/TRBV3-2,TRBD2,.,15,TRBJ2-5,TGTGCCAGCAGCCAAGGAAGGCGGGGGGGCCAGACCCAGTACTTC,CASSQGRRGGQTQYF
TRBV6-6,.,.,14,TRBJ1-3,TGTGCCAGCAGTTGGACAGACTCTGGAAACACCATATATTTT,CASSWTDSGNTIYF